This T cell receptor beta chain emerged from a study of T cells in Graves' hyperthyroidism and ophthalmopathy. This CDR3 comprises 13 residues. CDR1 is SGHRS and CDR2 is YFSETQ in the germline V gene. Deletions cut 3 bases from V and 4 bases from J, with 8 bases between. Amplification yielded TCR beta CDR3 regions, with RNA transcripts as the source. Initially, a first-round RT-PCR of the TCR CDR3 employed the HTBI primer set. MiXCR was run by TCRdb on the multiplex PCR reads, yielding one entry per CDR3 protein. The sample gives approximately 530,000 distinct CDR3 sequences, roughly 21% of which show up once; about half is in the top ten. For the diagnoses, clinical symptoms, serum thyroxine and TRAb, thyroid ultrasound and orbital computed tomography were used. This clonotype has more than one count but fewer than ten. Its antigen is not known. Study outcomes and limitations: Ophthalmopathy could be told apart from stable hyperthyroidism with a 13 V-J model.

This receptor was taken from a middle-aged man with Graves' ophthalmopathy. This chain joins TRBV5-1 and TRBJ1-5; no clear D. The sequenced sample was blood. CDR3 loop: CASSSGLNQPQHF. DNA of the CDR3: TGCGCCAGCAGCTCTGGCCTAAATCAGCCCCAGCATTTT.